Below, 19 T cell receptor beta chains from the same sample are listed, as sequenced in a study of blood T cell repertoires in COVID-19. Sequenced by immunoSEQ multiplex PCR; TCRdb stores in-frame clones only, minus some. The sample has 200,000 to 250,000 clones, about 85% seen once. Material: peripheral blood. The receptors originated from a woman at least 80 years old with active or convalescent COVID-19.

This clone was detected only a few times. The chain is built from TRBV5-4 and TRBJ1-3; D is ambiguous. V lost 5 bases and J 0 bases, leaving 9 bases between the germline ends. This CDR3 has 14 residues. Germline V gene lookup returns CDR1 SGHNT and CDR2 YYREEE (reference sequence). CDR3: CASRDGISGNTIYF. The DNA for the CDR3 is TGTGCCAGCAGGGACGGGATCTCTGGAAACACCATATATTTT.

CDR3 protein: CASSHKPRGSTEAFF. CDR3 bases: TGTGCCAGCTCACATAAGCCCCGGGGATCCACTGAAGCTTTCTTT. The chain employs TRBV18 and TRBJ1-1; D is unclear. The CDR3 totals 15 residues. CDR1 KGHSH and CDR2 LQKENI come from the germline V gene. The V end was cut by 4 bases, the J end by 4 bases, with 16 bases between.

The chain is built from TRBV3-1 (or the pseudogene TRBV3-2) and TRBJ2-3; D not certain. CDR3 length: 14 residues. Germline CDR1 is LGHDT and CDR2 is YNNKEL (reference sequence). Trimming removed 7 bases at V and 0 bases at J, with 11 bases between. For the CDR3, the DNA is TGTGCCAGCAATGTCGGAGCTAGCACAGATACGCAGTATTTT. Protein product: CASNVGASTDTQYF.

The CDR3: CSASGPDRGRRSDTEAFF. The DNA for the CDR3 is TGCAGTGCTAGTGGACCCGACAGGGGTCGTCGATCGGACACTGAAGCTTTCTTT. This chain connects TRBV20-1 to TRBJ1-1, with 8 nucleotides matching TRBD1. This CDR3 has 18 residues. V gave up 3 bases and J gave up 3 bases; unmatched junction bases: 18. Germline loops: CDR1 DFQATT, CDR2 SNEGSKA (reference sequence).

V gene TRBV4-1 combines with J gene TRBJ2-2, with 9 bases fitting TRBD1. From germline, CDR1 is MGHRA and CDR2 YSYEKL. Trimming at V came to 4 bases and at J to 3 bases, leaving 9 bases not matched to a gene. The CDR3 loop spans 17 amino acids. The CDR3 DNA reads TGCGCCAGCAGCCGATACCTGACAGGGGGGGACACCGGGGAGCTGTTTTTT. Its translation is CASSRYLTGGDTGELFF.

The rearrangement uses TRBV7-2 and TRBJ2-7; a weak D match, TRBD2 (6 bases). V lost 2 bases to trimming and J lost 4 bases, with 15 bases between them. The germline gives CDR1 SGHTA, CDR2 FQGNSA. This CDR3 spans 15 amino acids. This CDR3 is CASSLRARAGYEQYF. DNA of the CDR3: TGTGCCAGCAGCTTACGGGCCCGGGCGGGGTACGAGCAGTACTTC.

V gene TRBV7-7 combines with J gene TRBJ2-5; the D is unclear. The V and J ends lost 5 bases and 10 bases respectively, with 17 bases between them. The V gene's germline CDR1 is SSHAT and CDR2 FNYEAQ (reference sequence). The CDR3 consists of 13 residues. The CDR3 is CASSPDSMARQYF. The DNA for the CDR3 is TGTGCCAGCAGCCCAGACTCTATGGCTCGCCAGTACTTC. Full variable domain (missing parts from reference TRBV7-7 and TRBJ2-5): GAGVSQSPRYKVTKRGQDVTLRCDPISSHATLYWYQQALGQGPEFLTYFNYEAQPDKSGLPSDRFSAERPEGSISTLTIQRTEQRDSAMYRCASSPDSMARQYFGPGTRLLVL.

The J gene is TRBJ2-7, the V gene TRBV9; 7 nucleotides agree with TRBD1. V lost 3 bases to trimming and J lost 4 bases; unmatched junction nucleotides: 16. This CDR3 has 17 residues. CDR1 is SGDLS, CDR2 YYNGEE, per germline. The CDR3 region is CASSGGIGLGQRYEQYF. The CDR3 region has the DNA TGTGCCAGCAGCGGGGGGATTGGACTGGGACAGCGTTACGAGCAGTACTTC.

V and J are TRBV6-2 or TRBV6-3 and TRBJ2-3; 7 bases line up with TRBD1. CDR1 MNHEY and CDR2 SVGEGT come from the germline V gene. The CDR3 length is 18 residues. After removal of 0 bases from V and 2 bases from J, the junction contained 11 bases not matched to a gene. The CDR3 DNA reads TGTGCCAGCAGTTACTCTATCGGGACAGCCGGAACCACAGATACGCAGTATTTT. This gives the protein CASSYSIGTAGTTDTQYF.

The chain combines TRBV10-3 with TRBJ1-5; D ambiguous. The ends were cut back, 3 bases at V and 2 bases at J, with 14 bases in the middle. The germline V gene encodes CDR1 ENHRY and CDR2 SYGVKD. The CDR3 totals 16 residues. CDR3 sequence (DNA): TGTGCCATCAGTGATCTTGACGGGTTGGGCAATCAGCCCCAGCATTTT. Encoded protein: CAISDLDGLGNQPQHF.

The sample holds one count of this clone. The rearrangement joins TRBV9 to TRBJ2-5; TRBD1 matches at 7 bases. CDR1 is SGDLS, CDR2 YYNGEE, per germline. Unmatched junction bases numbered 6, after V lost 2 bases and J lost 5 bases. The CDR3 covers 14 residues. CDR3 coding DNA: TGTGCCAGCAGCGTGAGGGGGCAATCGGAGACCCAGTACTTC. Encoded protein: CASSVRGQSETQYF.

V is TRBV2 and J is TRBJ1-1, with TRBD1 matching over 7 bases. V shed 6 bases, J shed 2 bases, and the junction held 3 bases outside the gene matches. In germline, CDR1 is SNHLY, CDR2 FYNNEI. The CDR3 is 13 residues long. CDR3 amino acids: CASRGQFNTEAFF. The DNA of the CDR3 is TGTGCCAGCAGGGGACAGTTTAACACTGAAGCTTTCTTT.

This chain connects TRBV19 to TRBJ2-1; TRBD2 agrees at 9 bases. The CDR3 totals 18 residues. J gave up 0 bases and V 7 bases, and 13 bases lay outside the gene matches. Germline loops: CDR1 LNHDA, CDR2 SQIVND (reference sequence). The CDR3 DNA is TGTGCCAGTACCCAATTCAGGAGTAGCGGGAGCTCCTACAATGAGCAGTTCTTC. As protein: CASTQFRSSGSSYNEQFF. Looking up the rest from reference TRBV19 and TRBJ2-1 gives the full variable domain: DGGITQSPKYLFRKEGQNVTLSCEQNLNHDAMYWYRQDPGQGLRLIYYSQIVNDFQKGDIAEGYSVSREKKESFPLTVTSAQKNPTAFYLCASTQFRSSGSSYNEQFFGPGTRLTVL.

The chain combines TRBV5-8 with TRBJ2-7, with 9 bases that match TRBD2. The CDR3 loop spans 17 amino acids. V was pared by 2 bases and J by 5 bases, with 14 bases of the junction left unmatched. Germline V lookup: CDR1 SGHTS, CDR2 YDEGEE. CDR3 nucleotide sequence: TGTGCCAGCAGCTTAAGAGCGGGAGGCCACATAACCCACGAGCAGTACTTC. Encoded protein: CASSLRAGGHITHEQYF.

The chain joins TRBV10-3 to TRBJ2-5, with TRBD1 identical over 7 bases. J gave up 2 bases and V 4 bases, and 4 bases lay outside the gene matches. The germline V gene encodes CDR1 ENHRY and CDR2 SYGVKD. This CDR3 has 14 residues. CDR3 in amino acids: CAISGGQVQETQYF. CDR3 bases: TGTGCCATCAGTGGAGGACAGGTTCAAGAGACCCAGTACTTC.

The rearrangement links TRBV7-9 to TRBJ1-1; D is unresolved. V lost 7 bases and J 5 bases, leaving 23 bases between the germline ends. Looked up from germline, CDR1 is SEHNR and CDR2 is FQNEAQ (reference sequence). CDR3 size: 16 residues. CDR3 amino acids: CASTLGIEVYETEAFF. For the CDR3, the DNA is TGTGCCAGCACCCTTGGCATAGAGGTTTATGAAACTGAAGCTTTCTTT.

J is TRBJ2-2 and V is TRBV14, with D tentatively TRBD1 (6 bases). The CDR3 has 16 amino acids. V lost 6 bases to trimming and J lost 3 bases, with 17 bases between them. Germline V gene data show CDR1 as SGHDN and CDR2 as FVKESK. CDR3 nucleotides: TGTGCCAGCAGACTAACAGGGAGAAGTTACACCGGGGAGCTGTTTTTT. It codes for CASRLTGRSYTGELFF.

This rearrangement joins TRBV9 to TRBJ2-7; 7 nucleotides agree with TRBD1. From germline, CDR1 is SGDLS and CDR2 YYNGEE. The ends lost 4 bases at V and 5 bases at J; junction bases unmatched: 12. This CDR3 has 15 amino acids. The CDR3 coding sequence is TGTGCCAGCAGCCCTTTTGGGACAGATACAGACGAGCAGTACTTC. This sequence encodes CASSPFGTDTDEQYF.

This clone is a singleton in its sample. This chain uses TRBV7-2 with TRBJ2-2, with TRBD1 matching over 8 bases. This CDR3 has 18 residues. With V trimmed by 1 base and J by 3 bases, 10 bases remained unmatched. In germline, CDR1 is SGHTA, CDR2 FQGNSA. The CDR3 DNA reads TGTGCCAGCAGCTTAGATTCGGACAGGGTGCGGTACACCGGGGAGCTGTTTTTT. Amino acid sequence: CASSLDSDRVRYTGELFF.